Following are 11 T cell receptor beta chains from one sample sequenced in a study of vaccination and CD4 T cells after COVID-19 (dated by TCRdb to between 2021 and 2022). Which antigens these TCRs recognize remains unknown. In the paper's terms, the treatment or condition label means: approximately nine-day PBMC culture with coronavirus spike peptide pools or control peptides (ViraFEST assay). Library prep was done by PCR. TCRdb names Illumina iSeq 100 as the instrument used. TCR sequencing of DNA from cultured CD4+ T cells used the Oncomine TCR Beta short-read assay at the Johns Hopkins FTIC core. TCRdb reworked the public reads: Q25 trimming with fastp, MiXCR clone assembly, productive beta chains retained. Identical CDR3 proteins give one entry, which carries the most common genes and DNA. Within this sample are 11,000 to 15,000 distinct CDR3 sequences, with 52% of them counted one time only. The top ten clonotypes cover around 7.8% of the sample.

The sample consisted of CD4+ T cells from blood, cultured in vitro. Receptor source: a human donor who had recovered from COVID-19.

The chain carries TRBV7-3 and TRBJ2-2; weak D call: TRBD2 (5 bases). Trimming pared 6 bases from V and 5 bases from J, leaving 13 bases between. Germline V CDR1 and CDR2: SGHTA, FQGTGA. The CDR3 consists of 14 residues. The CDR3 DNA is TGTGCCAGCAGAGCGGCCTCGGGAACCGGGGAGCTGTTTTTT. Encoded protein: CASRAASGTGELFF. Based on the CDR3 plus reference TRBV7-3 and TRBJ2-2, the full variable domain is GAGVSQTPSNKVTEKGKYVELRCDPISGHTALYWYRQSLGQGPEFLIYFQGTGAADDSGLPNDRFFAVRPEGSVSTLKIQRTERGDSAVYLCASRAASGTGELFFGEGSRLTVL.

The chain combines TRBV2 with TRBJ2-5; 7 nucleotides line up with TRBD2. Looked up from germline, CDR1 is SNHLY and CDR2 is FYNNEI. There are 15 residues in the CDR3. The V gene end was trimmed by 6 bases and the J gene end by 4 bases; junction bases not matched to a gene: 11. This chain's CDR3 is CASSPETSSGETQYF. CDR3 DNA sequence: TGTGCCAGCAGCCCTGAGACTAGCTCGGGAGAGACCCAGTACTTC.

Comments on this clonotype: Germline and junction disagree at one end, which may indicate a read error. This sequence joins TRBV5-8 and TRBJ2-7; 11 nucleotides align to TRBD2. The CDR3 is made up of 17 amino acids. Germline V gene lookup returns CDR1 SGHTS and CDR2 YDEGEE. The CDR3 coding sequence is TGTGCCAGCAGCCGTGAAACCGGGACTAGCGGCTCCCACGAGCAGTACTTC. Amino acids: CASSRETGTSGSHEQYF.

Written as DNA, the CDR3 is TGTGCCAGCAGCACAACCGGGACAGGGTTTGTCGAGCAGTACTTC. This gives the protein CASSTTGTGFVEQYF. This chain connects TRBV9 to TRBJ2-7, with 9 bases identical to TRBD1. Per germline, CDR1 SGDLS and CDR2 YYNGEE. Trimming removed 4 bases from V and 6 bases from J; junction bases left unmatched: 11. The CDR3 is 15 residues long.

The chain is built from TRBV7-2 and TRBJ2-7; D gene uncertain. The CDR3 extends over 13 amino acids. Looked up from germline, CDR1 is SGHTA and CDR2 is FQGNSA. V was pared by 1 base and J by 3 bases, with 7 bases between. The CDR3 nucleotides read TGTGCCAGCAGCTTAGGGACGGTCTACGAGCAGTACTTC. Protein product: CASSLGTVYEQYF.

This chain joins TRBV7-9 and TRBJ1-4; 7 nucleotides match TRBD1. The junction had 6 bases not matched to a gene; V was cut back by 5 bases and J by 3 bases. This CDR3 is built from 15 residues. Per the germline V gene, CDR1 is SEHNR and CDR2 is FQNEAQ (reference sequence). CDR3 residues: CASSPGGNPNEKLFF. CDR3 sequence (DNA): TGTGCCAGCAGCCCAGGGGGAAACCCTAATGAAAAACTGTTTTTT.

This clonotype was detected only once. The chain uses TRBV12-3 or TRBV12-4 and TRBJ1-6, with 7 bases aligning to TRBD1. Trimming took 5 bases from V and 4 from J; bases not matched to a gene: 2. This CDR3 is 14 amino acids long. CDR3 DNA: TGTGCCAGCAGTCCGGGACAGTATAATTCACCCCTCCACTTT. Amino acid sequence: CASSPGQYNSPLHF.

The rearrangement links TRBV10-3 to TRBJ1-5; D uncertain. The CDR3 is 15 amino acids. Per the germline V gene, CDR1 is ENHRY and CDR2 is SYGVKD. V was cut by 1 base and J by 4 bases, with 11 bases left in between. DNA for the CDR3: TGTGCCATCAGTGAGTATGCCAGCTCAAATCAGCCCCAGCATTTT. Translation gives CAISEYASSNQPQHF.

The chain has TRBV6-1 and TRBJ1-6; unclear D gene. The CDR3 covers 14 residues. Germline CDR1 is MNHNS and CDR2 is SASEGT. Trimming took 5 bases from V and 3 from J, leaving 8 bases between them. Here the CDR3 reads CASSIDRYNSPLHF. The CDR3 DNA reads as TGTGCCAGCAGTATAGATCGCTATAATTCACCCCTCCACTTT.

CDR3 loop: CSAFDGGSYEQYF. DNA of the CDR3: TGCAGTGCTTTCGACGGGGGCTCCTACGAGCAGTACTTC. This chain uses TRBV20-1 with TRBJ2-7, with D possibly TRBD2 on 6 matching bases. The CDR3 spans 13 residues. Trimming took 5 bases from V and 0 from J, leaving 11 bases between them. Germline loops: CDR1 DFQATT, CDR2 SNEGSKA (reference sequence).

This chain joins TRBV27 and TRBJ2-7, with a possible D match to TRBD2 (6 bases). Trimming pared 4 bases from V and 4 bases from J, leaving 20 bases between. Germline V gives CDR1 MNHEY, CDR2 SMNVEV (reference sequence). The CDR3 loop spans 16 amino acids. DNA for the CDR3: TGTGCCAGCAGTTCATCCAAATGGGGGGAGTGGTACGAGCAGTACTTC. Its translation is CASSSSKWGEWYEQYF.